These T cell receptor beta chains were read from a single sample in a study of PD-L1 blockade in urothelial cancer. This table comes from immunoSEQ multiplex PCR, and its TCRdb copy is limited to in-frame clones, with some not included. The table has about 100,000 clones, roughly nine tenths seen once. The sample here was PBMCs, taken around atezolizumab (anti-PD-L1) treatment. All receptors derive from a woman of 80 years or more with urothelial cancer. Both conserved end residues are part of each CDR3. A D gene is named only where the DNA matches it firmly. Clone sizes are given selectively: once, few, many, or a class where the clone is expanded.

CDR3: CASSVGTANTEAFF
DNA: TGTGCCAGCAGCGTCGGGACAGCTAACACTGAAGCTTTCTTT
size: NA
length: 14
V: TRBV9
D: TRBD1
J: TRBJ1-1

CDR3: CASSPRDRRRGGYTF
DNA: TGTGCCAGTAGTCCTAGGGACAGACGAAGAGGGGGCTACACCTTC
size: NA
length: 15
V: TRBV19
D: TRBD1
J: TRBJ1-2

CDR3: CASSQTGSNTEAFF
DNA: TGTGCCAGCAGCCAGACAGGGTCTAACACTGAAGCTTTCTTT
size: NA
length: 14
V: TRBV7-6
D: TRBD1
J: TRBJ1-1

CDR3: CASSVEISGAYNEQFF
DNA: TGTGCCAGCAGCGTAGAAATTAGCGGGGCATACAATGAGCAGTTCTTC
size: NA
length: 16
V: TRBV9
D: TRBD2
J: TRBJ2-1

CDR3: CASTPTGSSYEQYF
DNA: TGTGCCAGCACCCCGACAGGTTCCTCCTACGAGCAGTACTTC
size: NA
length: 14
V: TRBV28
D: NA
J: TRBJ2-7

CDR3: CASLPLGGWGGNRFF
DNA: TGTGCCAGCCTGCCTTTGGGGGGGTGGGGCGGGAATCGGTTTTTT
size: NA
length: 15
V: TRBV28
D: NA
J: TRBJ1-4

CDR3: CASSLALDSVGVGGVSYEQYF
DNA: TGCGCCAGCAGCCTAGCTTTGGACTCAGTGGGAGTTGGCGGGGTTTCCTACGAGCAGTACTTC
size: NA
length: 21
V: TRBV5-1
D: NA
J: TRBJ2-7

CDR3: CASTMGTSGSHNEQFF
DNA: TGTGCCAGCACCATGGGGACTAGCGGGAGTCATAATGAGCAGTTCTTC
size: NA
length: 16
V: TRBV27
D: TRBD2
J: TRBJ2-1

CDR3: CASSLGTETYEQYF
DNA: TGTGCCAGCAGCTTAGGGACAGAAACCTACGAGCAGTACTTC
size: NA
length: 14
V: TRBV7-6
D: NA
J: TRBJ2-7

CDR3: CASSSHGTATRSGANVLTF
DNA: TGTGCCAGCAGCAGCCACGGGACTGCGACCCGCTCTGGGGCCAACGTCCTGACTTTC
size: NA
length: 19
V: TRBV5-4
D: NA
J: TRBJ2-6

CDR3: CASSLWAGGSYEQYF
DNA: TGTGCCAGCAGTTTATGGGCGGGCGGATCCTACGAGCAGTACTTC
size: NA
length: 15
V: TRBV27
D: NA
J: TRBJ2-7

CDR3: CASSPELGDEQYF
DNA: TGTGCCAGCAGTCCCGAACTGGGAGACGAGCAGTACTTC
size: NA
length: 13
V: TRBV2
D: NA
J: TRBJ2-7

CDR3: CASSLGTGGTEAFF
DNA: TGTGCCAGCTCACTTGGGACAGGGGGGACTGAAGCTTTCTTT
size: NA
length: 14
V: TRBV18
D: TRBD1
J: TRBJ1-1

CDR3: CASTRGYSNQPQHF
DNA: TGTGCCAGTACCCGAGGATATAGCAATCAGCCCCAGCATTTT
size: NA
length: 14
V: TRBV19
D: NA
J: TRBJ1-5

CDR3: CASSPGERGAFF
DNA: TGTGCCAGCAGCCCAGGGGAAAGGGGGGCTTTCTTT
size: NA
length: 12
V: TRBV5-8
D: NA
J: TRBJ1-1

CDR3: CASSLSSGRFNEQFF
DNA: TGTGCCAGCAGCTTATCCAGCGGGAGGTTCAATGAGCAGTTCTTC
size: NA
length: 15
V: TRBV7-2
D: TRBD2
J: TRBJ2-1

CDR3: CASSLLAGGSGTQYF
DNA: TGTGCCAGCAGCTTACTAGCGGGAGGGTCGGGTACGCAGTATTTT
size: NA
length: 15
V: TRBV11-3
D: TRBD2
J: TRBJ2-3

CDR3: CAISLTGLNEKLFF
DNA: TGTGCCATCAGCTTGACAGGTTTAAATGAAAAACTGTTTTTT
size: NA
length: 14
V: TRBV10-3
D: NA
J: TRBJ1-4

CDR3: CASSLAGGPADTQYF
DNA: TGTGCCAGCAGCTTAGCGGGAGGGCCCGCAGATACGCAGTATTTT
size: NA
length: 15
V: TRBV7-3
D: TRBD2
J: TRBJ2-3

CDR3: CASDGQGNYGYTF
DNA: TGTGCCAGCGACGGTCAGGGTAACTATGGCTACACCTTC
size: NA
length: 13
V: TRBV28
D: NA
J: TRBJ1-2

CDR3: CASSEARGPPYEQYF
DNA: TGTGCCAGCAGTGAAGCGAGAGGGCCCCCCTACGAGCAGTACTTC
size: NA
length: 15
V: TRBV6-1
D: NA
J: TRBJ2-7

CDR3: CASSIAGFRSEQYF
DNA: TGTGCCAGTAGTATAGCCGGGTTTAGATCCGAGCAGTACTTC
size: NA
length: 14
V: TRBV19
D: NA
J: TRBJ2-7

CDR3: CASSFGGTGAYEQYF
DNA: TGCGCCAGCAGTTTTGGGGGGACAGGGGCCTACGAGCAGTACTTC
size: NA
length: 15
V: TRBV5-1
D: TRBD1
J: TRBJ2-7

CDR3: CASSYKAQGGGYTF
DNA: TGTGCCAGCAGCTATAAGGCCCAGGGCGGTGGCTACACCTTC
size: few
length: 14
V: TRBV7-8
D: NA
J: TRBJ1-2

CDR3: CASSGRSGGVNTEAFF
DNA: TGTGCCAGCAGCGGCCGATCAGGGGGTGTGAACACTGAAGCTTTCTTT
size: NA
length: 16
V: TRBV9
D: TRBD1
J: TRBJ1-1

CDR3: CASREQGAGSYEQYF
DNA: TGTGCCAGCAGGGAACAGGGGGCCGGCTCCTACGAGCAGTACTTC
size: NA
length: 15
V: TRBV2
D: TRBD1
J: TRBJ2-7

CDR3: CASSGQFYEQYF
DNA: TGTGCCAGCAGTGGGCAGTTCTACGAGCAGTACTTC
size: few
length: 12
V: TRBV6-1
D: NA
J: TRBJ2-7

CDR3: CASSPPTGGRSYEQYF
DNA: TGTGCCAGCTCACCACCTACAGGGGGCCGATCCTACGAGCAGTACTTC
size: NA
length: 16
V: TRBV18
D: TRBD1
J: TRBJ2-7

CDR3: CASSFGGGRTDTQYF
DNA: TGTGCCAGCAGCTTTGGGGGCGGGAGGACAGATACGCAGTATTTT
size: NA
length: 15
V: TRBV7-9
D: TRBD2
J: TRBJ2-3

CDR3: CASSPGTGNDGYTF
DNA: TGTGCCAGCTCTCCCGGGACAGGGAATGACGGCTACACCTTC
size: NA
length: 14
V: TRBV18
D: TRBD1
J: TRBJ1-2

CDR3: CASSPRLDSGNTIYF
DNA: TGTGCCAGCAGCCCCCGACTCGACTCTGGAAACACCATATATTTT
size: NA
length: 15
V: TRBV7-3
D: NA
J: TRBJ1-3

CDR3: CASSRREGNEQFF
DNA: TGTGCCAGCAGTCGACGGGAAGGTAATGAGCAGTTCTTC
size: NA
length: 13
V: TRBV6-1
D: NA
J: TRBJ2-1

CDR3: CASSAKGGGNQPQHF
DNA: TGTGCCAGCAGTGCGAAGGGAGGGGGCAATCAGCCCCAGCATTTT
size: NA
length: 15
V: TRBV6-1
D: NA
J: TRBJ1-5

CDR3: CATRPPGTNYGYTF
DNA: TGTGCCACCAGGCCCCCAGGGACTAACTATGGCTACACCTTC
size: NA
length: 14
V: TRBV15
D: NA
J: TRBJ1-2

CDR3: CASSLGTSGYNTDTQYF
DNA: TGCGCCAGCAGCTTGGGGACTAGCGGGTATAACACAGATACGCAGTATTTT
size: NA
length: 17
V: TRBV5-1
D: TRBD2
J: TRBJ2-3

CDR3: CASSLYAKNSGNTIYF
DNA: TGTGCCAGCAGTTTATACGCTAAAAACTCTGGAAACACCATATATTTT
size: NA
length: 16
V: TRBV28
D: NA
J: TRBJ1-3

CDR3: CASSQRGQGLAGNEQFF
DNA: TGCGCCAGCAGCCAAAGAGGCCAGGGACTAGCGGGAAATGAGCAGTTCTTC
size: once
length: 17
V: TRBV4-1
D: TRBD2
J: TRBJ2-1

CDR3: CASTSGTGSNQPQHF
DNA: TGTGCCAGCACTTCCGGGACAGGCAGCAATCAGCCCCAGCATTTT
size: NA
length: 15
V: TRBV6-1
D: TRBD1
J: TRBJ1-5

CDR3: CAWETGNSNQPQHF
DNA: TGTGCCTGGGAGACGGGAAATAGCAATCAGCCCCAGCATTTT
size: NA
length: 14
V: TRBV30
D: NA
J: TRBJ1-5

CDR3: CASMRGGGPYEQYF
DNA: TGTGCCAGCATGCGGGGAGGGGGGCCCTACGAGCAGTACTTC
size: NA
length: 14
V: TRBV5-4
D: NA
J: TRBJ2-7

CDR3: CASSSPGYTF
DNA: TGTGCCAGCAGTTCCCCGGGCTACACCTTC
size: NA
length: 10
V: TRBV28
D: NA
J: TRBJ1-2

CDR3: CASSYSSGFGETQYF
DNA: TGTGCCAGCAGTTATTCGTCAGGGTTCGGGGAGACCCAGTACTTC
size: NA
length: 15
V: TRBV6-6
D: NA
J: TRBJ2-5